This entry lists 10 T cell receptor beta chains sequenced from one sample in a study of shared clonotypes between healthy human individuals (dated by TCRdb to 2019 to 2021). Library creation used the immunoSEQ multiplex PCR assay. TCRdb obtained this table from immuneACCESS and retained in-frame rearrangements with V and J assigned. These tables miss some clones; where compared with another copy, unresolved V genes account for less than half of the shortfall, and the remainder is unexplained. Here the sample has roughly 1 million clones; around 75% occur a single time. Over 1.3% of the sample comes from the top ten. Sequencing was carried out using memory CD4+ T cells sorted from blood. The sample's cell subset or site label is to be understood as: CD45RA-negative fraction. These TCRs come from a man aged 18 to 35 in good health.

This chain links TRBV7-8 with TRBJ2-5; D tentatively reads TRBD1 or TRBD2 (6 bases each). Between the trimmed V and J ends, which lost 1 base and 4 bases, there was a span of 10 bases. CDR3 length: 14 amino acids. Looked up from germline, CDR1 is SGHVS and CDR2 is FQNEAQ. CDR3 residues: CASSLGGAVETQYF. CDR3 in DNA: TGTGCCAGCAGCTTAGGGGGGGCCGTAGAGACCCAGTACTTC.

The chain uses TRBV10-2 and TRBJ1-2, with 7 bases that match TRBD1. The CDR3 length is 13 residues. CDR1 is WSHSY, CDR2 SAAADI, per germline. The V and J ends lost 6 bases and 3 bases, in that order; junction bases with no gene match: 4. Written as DNA, the CDR3 is TGCGCCAGCAGCGATCAGGGGGACTATGGCTACACCTTC. Amino acid sequence: CASSDQGDYGYTF.

The rearrangement links TRBV9 to TRBJ2-1; 7 nucleotides agree with TRBD2. The ends lost 3 bases at V and 7 bases at J; junction bases unmatched: 4. CDR1 is SGDLS, CDR2 YYNGEE, per germline. This CDR3 has 13 residues. The chain's CDR3 is CASSAGLRNEQFF. The CDR3 DNA reads TGTGCCAGCAGCGCGGGACTAAGGAATGAGCAGTTCTTC.

V usage is TRBV10-3 and J usage is TRBJ1-2; 8 nucleotides line up with TRBD1. CDR1 ENHRY and CDR2 SYGVKD come from the germline V gene. Trimming at V came to 0 bases and at J to 13 bases, leaving 10 bases not matched to a gene. This CDR3 has 14 residues. The CDR3 region has the DNA TGTGCCATCAGTGAGTCGAATGGACAGGGCATTATCACCTTC. It translates to CAISESNGQGIITF.

A note on this clone: Other DNA sequences in the sample encode the same CDR3. DNA for the CDR3: TGCGCCAGCAGCCTCAGTGGAGGGGACACTGAAGCTTTCTTT. This gives the protein CASSLSGGDTEAFF. This chain uses TRBV5-1 with TRBJ1-1; D perhaps matches TRBD1 (5 bases). With 4 bases removed from V and 3 bases from J, the gap between germline ends came to 13 bases. From germline, CDR1 is SGHRS and CDR2 YFSETQ. The CDR3 runs 14 residues. Using reference TRBV5-1 and TRBJ1-1 for the parts outside the CDR3, the full variable domain is KAGVTQTPRYLIKTRGQQVTLSCSPISGHRSVSWYQQTPGQGLQFLFEYFSETQRNKGNFPGRFSGRQFSNSRSEMNVSTLELGDSALYLCASSLSGGDTEAFFGQGTRLTVV.

This clone has a handful of counts. Other DNA sequences in this sample translate to the same CDR3. V and J are TRBV19 and TRBJ1-5, with TRBD1 matching 8 bases. The CDR3 is 15 amino acids. J lost 2 bases, V lost 3 bases, and 3 bases had no gene match. CDR1 and CDR2 (germline): LNHDA, SQIVND (reference sequence). CDR3 residues: CASSILGQGNQPQHF. CDR3 nucleotide sequence: TGTGCCAGTAGTATCTTGGGACAGGGCAATCAGCCCCAGCATTTT.

Here the CDR3 reads CASSLGQGWETQYF. CDR3 nucleotide sequence: TGTGCCAGCAGCTTAGGACAGGGTTGGGAGACCCAGTACTTC. The chain carries TRBV5-4 and TRBJ2-5; 8 bases are a match to TRBD1. The CDR3 is made up of 14 amino acids. Germline CDR1 reads SGHNT; CDR2 reads YYREEE (reference sequence). Trimming took 2 bases from V and 5 from J; bases not matched to a gene: 5.

The chain recombines TRBV5-1 with TRBJ1-1, with TRBD1 identical over 8 bases. CDR3 size: 16 residues. V dropped 0 bases and J dropped 1; count of bases not matched to a gene: 5. The germline CDR1 and CDR2 sequences are SGHRS and YFSETQ. CDR3 amino acids: CASSLGPGTGNTEAFF. In nucleotides, the CDR3 is TGCGCCAGCAGCTTGGGGCCGGGGACAGGGAACACTGAAGCTTTCTTT.

V is TRBV5-4 and J is TRBJ2-1; no definite D call. V was clipped by 7 bases and J by 0 bases, with 14 bases between them. Germline V lookup: CDR1 SGHNT, CDR2 YYREEE (reference sequence). This CDR3 spans 15 amino acids. The DNA for the CDR3 is TGTGCCAGCGGCCTTCAGCGAGGCTCCTACAATGAGCAGTTCTTC. Protein product: CASGLQRGSYNEQFF.

The rearrangement uses TRBV20-1 and TRBJ2-1; D unresolved. Per germline, CDR1 DFQATT and CDR2 SNEGSKA (reference sequence). The CDR3 length is 11 residues. The V and J ends lost 3 bases and 9 bases respectively, with 9 bases between them. Written as DNA, the CDR3 is TGCAGTGCTAGGCCGGTTCCTGAGCAGTTCTTC. Translation: CSARPVPEQFF.